A single sample gave rise to the 13 T cell receptor beta chains below, sequenced in a study of T cell clonality in common variable immunodeficiency (dated by TCRdb to 2014 to 2015). The library was generated by the immunoSEQ multiplex PCR assay. TCRdb holds this immuneACCESS table with in-frame rearrangements only. Some clones are missing; in checked studies, unresolved V genes explain under half, and the rest has no known cause. The sample features more than 35,000 clones, and none is a singleton. The ten largest make up under 3.5% of the sample. Input material: peripheral blood mononuclear cells. The receptors derive from a person aged 18 to 70 in good health.

This clone was found many times. The CDR3 end lies 3 residues beyond the end of the read and is filled in from the germline J gene. The V gene is TRBV19, the J gene TRBJ1-4; D gene ambiguous. This CDR3 contains 15 residues. Trimming stripped 4 bases from V and 6 bases from J, with 15 bases between. Germline V gene sequence: CDR1 LNHDA, CDR2 SQIVND (reference sequence). CDR3 sequence reads: CASSNPRGQDEKLFF. Incomplete CDR3 DNA: TGTGCCAGTAGTAACCCCCGAGGCCAGGATGAAAAA.

To note about this clone: The read halts 3 residues ahead of the CDR3 end, with the missing end drawn from the germline J gene. The chain employs TRBV6-9 and TRBJ2-1, with D possibly matching TRBD2 (6 bases). V lost 8 bases, J lost 6 bases, and 38 bases lay in between. This CDR3 spans 21 amino acids. The germline gives CDR1 MNHGY, CDR2 SVAAGI. The CDR3: CASDYLGPRSPGTRASNEQFF. The sequenced CDR3 bases are TGTGCCAGCGATTATTTGGGACCGCGGTCCCCAGGGACTCGCGCATCCAATGAG.

This clone occurred many times. From the germline J gene comes the end of the CDR3, since the read stops 3 residues before it. The chain couples TRBV6-1 to TRBJ2-1; 10 bases map to TRBD1. CDR1 is MNHNS, CDR2 SASEGT, per germline. This CDR3 has 15 residues. Unmatched junction bases numbered 6, after V lost 3 bases and J lost 7 bases. The CDR3: CASSDRTGGRNEQFF. The DNA read from the CDR3 is TGTGCCAGCAGTGATCGGACAGGGGGAAGAAATGAG.

The table lists this clone with many counts. The CDR3 here is CASSFPRDRGSYNEQFF. The covered CDR3 bases are TGTGCCAGCAGTTTCCCCCGGGACAGGGGCTCCTACAATGAG. The chain recombines TRBV28 with TRBJ2-1; 10 bases map to TRBD1. The observed sequence ends 3 residues before the CDR3 terminus, with the missing tail filled in from the germline J gene. V lost 3 bases and J lost 0; bases outside the gene matches: 5. The CDR3 extends over 17 amino acids. Germline assignment: CDR1 MDHEN and CDR2 SYDVKM.

This clone occurred many times. The read comes to an end 3 residues before the CDR3 does, leaving the germline J gene to fill in the end. The gene calls are TRBV4-1 and TRBJ1-5; D is undetermined. Germline V gene sequence: CDR1 MGHRA, CDR2 YSYEKL. The CDR3 length is 13 residues. The germline V and J ends were trimmed by 2 bases and 3 bases, with 5 bases remaining between them. CDR3 in amino acids: CASSQSYNQPQHF. Incomplete CDR3 DNA: TGCGCCAGCAGCCAATCGTACAATCAGCCC.

This clone occurred many times. With the read ending 3 residues before the CDR3 end, the germline J gene is used to fill in that end. The V and J genes are TRBV18 and TRBJ1-1, with D unclear. There are 15 residues in the CDR3. With 3 bases removed from V and 2 bases from J, the gap between germline ends came to 13 bases. Germline CDR1 and CDR2: KGHSH and LQKENI. The sequenced CDR3 bases are TGTGCCAGCTCACCGGGTATTACGGGTAACACTGAA. It specifies CASSPGITGNTE. The whole CDR3 protein reads CASSPGITGNTEAFF.

This clone appeared many times. The read comes to an end 3 residues before the CDR3 does, leaving the germline J gene to fill in the end. V usage is TRBV19 and J usage is TRBJ1-1; D is uncertain. The V gene's germline CDR1 is LNHDA and CDR2 SQIVND (reference sequence). V lost 7 bases and J 2 bases, leaving 14 bases between the germline ends. This CDR3 is 14 amino acids long. The CDR3 spells CASTAKGLNTEAFF. The covered CDR3 bases are TGTGCCAGTACCGCGAAGGGCCTTAACACTGAA.

This clone was recorded at least ten times. The sequenced part of the CDR3 DNA is TGCGCCAGCAGCCAAGGGCCGGACAGTAATGAAAAA. Translation gives CASSQGPDSNEK. The CDR3 as a whole reads CASSQGPDSNEKLFF. The J gene is TRBJ1-4, the V gene TRBV4-1; tentative D call: TRBD1 (6 bases). Sequencing ends 3 residues short of the CDR3 end; the germline J gene provides the rest. This CDR3 is built from 15 residues. Trimming shortened V by 1 base and J by 4 bases, and 10 bases separated the two germline ends. Germline V CDR1 and CDR2: MGHRA, YSYEKL.

At least ten counts were recorded for this clone. The read comes to an end 3 residues before the CDR3 does, leaving the germline J gene to fill in the end. V gene TRBV20-1 combines with J gene TRBJ1-2; TRBD1 matches 7 bases. CDR3 length: 13 residues. The ends lost 4 bases at V and 4 bases at J; junction bases unmatched: 6. Germline lookup yields CDR1 DFQATT and CDR2 SNEGSKA (reference sequence). The CDR3 reads CSATRQGLYGYTF. The CDR3 DNA, read in part, is TGCAGTGCTACCAGACAGGGCCTCTATGGC.

This clone appeared many times. A junction boundary mismatches the germline segment, possibly from a read error. The CDR3 end falls 3 residues outside the read, so it is completed with the germline J gene. The chain couples TRBV5-1 to TRBJ2-7; TRBD2 agrees at 7 bases. From germline, CDR1 is SGHRS and CDR2 YFSETQ. This CDR3 is 14 amino acids long. The CDR3 protein is CASNPSGGSHEQYF. The covered CDR3 bases are TGCGCCAGCAATCCTAGCGGAGGCTCCCACGAG.

This clone was counted ten times or more. The observed sequence ends 3 residues before the CDR3 terminus, with the missing tail filled in from the germline J gene. The gene calls are TRBV12-3 or TRBV12-4 and TRBJ2-2; no reliable D call. The CDR3 sequence is 15 residues long. Trimming cost V 1 base and J 5 bases, with 11 bases left between them. CDR3 loop: CASSLVAPETGELFF. CDR3 DNA, as far as it was read: TGTGCCAGCAGTTTAGTTGCGCCTGAAACCGGGGAG.

As for this clone: The read terminates 3 residues before the CDR3 end, so the remaining end is supplied by the germline J gene. The chain couples TRBV30 to TRBJ2-7, with 7 bases matching TRBD1. The CDR3 spans 13 residues. V was clipped by 4 bases and J by 3 bases; unmatched bases: 6. Germline V gene lookup returns CDR1 GTSNPN and CDR2 SVGIG (reference sequence). CDR3 protein: CAWTHRGGYEQYF. The part of the CDR3 DNA that was read is TGTGCCTGGACCCACAGGGGTGGCTACGAG.

This clone was observed many times. Sequencing ends 3 residues short of the CDR3 end; the germline J gene provides the rest. The gene calls are TRBV10-1 and TRBJ1-1; TRBD1 matches 7 bases. The CDR3 sequence is 14 residues long. CDR1 and CDR2 from the germline V gene are WNHNN and SYGVQD (reference sequence). CDR3 DNA, as far as it was read: TGCGCCAGCAACCGGGACAGAGTAATTCGGGAA. Translation: CASNRDRVIRE. The complete CDR3 reads CASNRDRVIREAFF.